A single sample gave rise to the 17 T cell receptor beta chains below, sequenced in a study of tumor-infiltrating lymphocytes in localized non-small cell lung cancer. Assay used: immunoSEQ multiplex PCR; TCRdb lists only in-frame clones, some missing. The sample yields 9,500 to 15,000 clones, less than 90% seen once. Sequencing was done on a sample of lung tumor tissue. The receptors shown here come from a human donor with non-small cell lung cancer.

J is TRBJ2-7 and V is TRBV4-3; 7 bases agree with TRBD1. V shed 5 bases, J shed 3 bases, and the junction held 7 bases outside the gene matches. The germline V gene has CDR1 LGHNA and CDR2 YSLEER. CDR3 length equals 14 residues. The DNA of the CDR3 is TGCGCCAGCAGCTCAGACAGGGTCGACTACGAGCAGTACTTC. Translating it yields CASSSDRVDYEQYF.

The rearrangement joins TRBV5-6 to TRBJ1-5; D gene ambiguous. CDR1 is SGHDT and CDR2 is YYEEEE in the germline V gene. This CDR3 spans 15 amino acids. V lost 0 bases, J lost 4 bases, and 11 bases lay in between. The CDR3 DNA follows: TGTGCCAGCAGCTTGGGCGGACCGACAAATCAGCCCCAGCATTTT. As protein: CASSLGGPTNQPQHF.

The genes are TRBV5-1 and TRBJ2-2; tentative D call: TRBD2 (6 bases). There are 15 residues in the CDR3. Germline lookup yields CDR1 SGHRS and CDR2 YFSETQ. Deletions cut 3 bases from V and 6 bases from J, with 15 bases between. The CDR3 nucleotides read TGCGCCAGCAGCTGGGACGGGGGAGGAGCCGGGGAGCTGTTTTTT. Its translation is CASSWDGGGAGELFF.

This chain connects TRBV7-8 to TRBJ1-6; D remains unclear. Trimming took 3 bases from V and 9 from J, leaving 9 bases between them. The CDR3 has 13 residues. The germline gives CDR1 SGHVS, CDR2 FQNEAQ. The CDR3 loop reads CASSFEEVSPLHF. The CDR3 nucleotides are TGTGCCAGCAGCTTCGAAGAGGTTTCACCCCTCCACTTT.

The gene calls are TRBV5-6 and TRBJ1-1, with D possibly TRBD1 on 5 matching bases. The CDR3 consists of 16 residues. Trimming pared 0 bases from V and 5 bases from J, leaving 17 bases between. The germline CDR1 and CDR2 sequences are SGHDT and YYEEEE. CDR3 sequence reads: CASSLEGERRGTEAFF. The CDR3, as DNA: TGTGCCAGCAGCTTGGAAGGGGAGCGTCGGGGAACTGAAGCTTTCTTT.

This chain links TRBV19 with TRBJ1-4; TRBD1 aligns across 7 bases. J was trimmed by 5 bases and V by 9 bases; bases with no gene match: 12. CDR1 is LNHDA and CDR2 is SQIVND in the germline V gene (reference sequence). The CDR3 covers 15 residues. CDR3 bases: TGTGCCAGGACTAAAAAGGGGGCGCCCAATGAAAAACTGTTTTTT. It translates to CARTKKGAPNEKLFF.

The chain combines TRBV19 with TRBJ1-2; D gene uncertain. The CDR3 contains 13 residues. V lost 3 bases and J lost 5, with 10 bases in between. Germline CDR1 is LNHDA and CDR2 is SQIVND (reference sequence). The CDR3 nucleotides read TGTGCCAGTAGTATCGGAGGGCGGTATGGCTACACCTTC. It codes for CASSIGGRYGYTF.

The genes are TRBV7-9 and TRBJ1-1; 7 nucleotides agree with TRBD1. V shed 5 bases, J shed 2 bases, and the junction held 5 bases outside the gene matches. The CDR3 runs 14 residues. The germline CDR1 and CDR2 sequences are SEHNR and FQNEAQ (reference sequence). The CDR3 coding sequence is TGTGCCAGCAGCCGACAGGGTAGCAACACTGAAGCTTTCTTT. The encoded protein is CASSRQGSNTEAFF.

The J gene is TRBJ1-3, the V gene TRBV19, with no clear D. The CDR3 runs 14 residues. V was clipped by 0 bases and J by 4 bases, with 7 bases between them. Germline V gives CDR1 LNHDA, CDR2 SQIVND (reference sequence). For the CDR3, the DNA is TGTGCCAGTAGTATAGACAGGCCGGGAAACACCATATATTTT. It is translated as CASSIDRPGNTIYF.

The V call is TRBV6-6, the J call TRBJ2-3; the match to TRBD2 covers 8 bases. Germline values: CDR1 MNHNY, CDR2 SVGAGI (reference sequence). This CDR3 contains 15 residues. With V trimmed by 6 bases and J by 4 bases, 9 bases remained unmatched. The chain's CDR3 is CASSETSGGPDTQYF. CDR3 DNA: TGTGCCAGCAGCGAAACGAGCGGGGGACCAGATACGCAGTATTTT.

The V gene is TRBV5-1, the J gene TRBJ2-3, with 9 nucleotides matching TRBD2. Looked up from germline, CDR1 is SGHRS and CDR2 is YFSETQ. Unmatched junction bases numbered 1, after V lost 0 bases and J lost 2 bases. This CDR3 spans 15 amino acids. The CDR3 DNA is TGCGCCAGCAGCTTGGAGCGGGGGGCCACAGATACGCAGTATTTT. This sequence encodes CASSLERGATDTQYF.

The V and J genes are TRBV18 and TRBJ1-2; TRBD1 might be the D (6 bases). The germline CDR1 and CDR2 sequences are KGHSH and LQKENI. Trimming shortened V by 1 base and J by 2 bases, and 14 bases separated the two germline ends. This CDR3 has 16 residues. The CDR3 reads CASSPQGRGPNYGYTF. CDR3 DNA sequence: TGTGCCAGCTCACCACAGGGCCGGGGGCCAAACTATGGCTACACCTTC.

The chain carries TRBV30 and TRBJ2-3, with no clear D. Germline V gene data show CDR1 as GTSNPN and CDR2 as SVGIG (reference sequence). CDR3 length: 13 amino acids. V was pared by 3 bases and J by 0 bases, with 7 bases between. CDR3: CAWRKSSTDTQYF. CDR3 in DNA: TGTGCCTGGAGAAAATCTAGCACAGATACGCAGTATTTT.

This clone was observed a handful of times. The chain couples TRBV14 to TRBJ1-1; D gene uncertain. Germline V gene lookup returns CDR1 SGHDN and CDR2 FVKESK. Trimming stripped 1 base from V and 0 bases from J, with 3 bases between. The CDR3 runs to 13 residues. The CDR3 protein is CASSQGMNTEAFF. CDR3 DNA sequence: TGTGCCAGCAGCCAAGGGATGAACACTGAAGCTTTCTTT.

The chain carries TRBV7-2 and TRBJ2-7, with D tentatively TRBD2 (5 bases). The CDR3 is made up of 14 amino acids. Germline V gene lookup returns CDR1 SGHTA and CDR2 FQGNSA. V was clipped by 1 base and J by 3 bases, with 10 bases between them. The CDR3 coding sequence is TGTGCCAGCAGCTTAGTCCTACGGGGCTACGAGCAGTACTTC. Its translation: CASSLVLRGYEQYF.

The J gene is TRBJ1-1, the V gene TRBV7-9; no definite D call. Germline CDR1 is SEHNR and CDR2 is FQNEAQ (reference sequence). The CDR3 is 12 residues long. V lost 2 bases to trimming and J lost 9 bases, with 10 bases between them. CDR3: CASSLFETQAFF. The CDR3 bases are TGTGCCAGCAGCTTATTCGAGACCCAAGCTTTCTTT.

Written as DNA, the CDR3 is TGTGCCAGTAGTTCTTCTGGGGATGATCAGCCCCAGCATTTT. Its translation is CASSSSGDDQPQHF. The chain has TRBV19 and TRBJ1-5, with no clear D. Trimming cost V 5 bases and J 5 bases, with 13 bases left between them. The V gene's germline CDR1 is LNHDA and CDR2 SQIVND (reference sequence). CDR3 size: 14 residues.